The clone carrying this TCR beta chain was observed a few times. Its antigen is still unknown. The data were taken from a study of CD8+ T cells in alopecia areata. Study-wide findings and caveats: Affected lesional scalp, above all in alopecia totalis/universalis, was more clonal than normal scalp.

CDR3 size: 15 residues. Trimming removed 5 bases at V and 8 bases at J, with 16 bases between. Looked up from germline, CDR1 is SEHNR and CDR2 is FQNEAQ (reference sequence). Reverse transcribed after extraction, RNA yielded cDNA as the sequencing template. The data were produced by immunoSEQ multiplex PCR, yet TCRdb's version contains in-frame clones alone and is incomplete. The data hold 100,000 to 150,000 clones, with 45% to 65% observed a single time. Alopecia areata patients provided lesional scalp punch biopsies and peripheral blood, both collected for the study. PBMC-derived CD4+ and CD8+ T cells were sorted.

This specimen was CD4+ T cells sorted from blood, taken at week 0. The receptor was isolated from a human donor with alopecia areata. This chain links TRBV7-9 with TRBJ1-6; D is unresolved. CDR3: CASSHLGLTDSPLHF. CDR3 in DNA: TGTGCCAGCAGCCATCTAGGACTTACTGATTCACCCCTCCACTTT.